The source of this T cell receptor beta chain is a study of cytomegalovirus exposure and HLA in healthy donors. Study results and limitations: Listed as cytomegalovirus-associated were roughly 180 TCR beta chains. Common viral pathogens seemed to be connected with several of the most significant clusters, according to a later analysis.

The J segment lost 9 bases and the V segment lost 1 base, leaving 14 bases of the junction unmatched. The CDR3 contains 18 residues. In germline, CDR1 is LGHNA, CDR2 YSLEER. A remark on this clone: What it recognizes is unknown.

PCR used 60 Vbeta primers and 13 Jbeta primers. The protocol was immunoSEQ multiplex PCR, while the TCRdb copy is restricted to in-frame clones and leaves out a portion. The table records around 160,000 clones, 60% to 85% of them present only once. The sequenced material came from PBMCs. J is TRBJ1-6 and V is TRBV4-3; 8 positions match TRBD1. The receptor's source is a male donor in good health and CMV-seropositive. The CDR3 DNA is TGCGCCAGCAGCCAAGTCCCCCACCGGCAGGGGGCCCTTTCACCCCTCCACTTT. This encodes CASSQVPHRQGALSPLHF.